This TCR beta chain was retrieved from a study of cytomegalovirus exposure and HLA in healthy donors. The study ran its PCR with 60 Vbeta and 13 Jbeta primers. In the study's own analysis: Later reanalysis found around 84 million unique TCR beta chains, some 10 million of them shared. Produced via immunoSEQ multiplex PCR; TCRdb's table is partial and in-frame only. That table supplies the V and J calls and clone size; D and trimming were determined from the DNA. This table has 20,000 or so clones, 70% to 80% appearing once. Study-wide findings and caveats: Accurate HLA-A and HLA-B prediction from TCR beta sequences was reported for most subjects. What was likely a sequencing artifact was a cluster of highly shared sequence variants. Because they were indistinguishable, some V segments, including TRBV6-2 and TRBV6-3, were excluded.

As to this clone: As yet, its antigen is unknown.

CDR3 size: 14 residues. Germline CDR1 and CDR2: SNHLY and FYNNEI. V gave up 3 bases and J gave up 2 bases, with 9 bases separating them. The gene calls are TRBV2 and TRBJ2-3; maybe TRBD1 (5 bases). The sequenced sample was PBMCs. The source is a man between 60 and 75 years old in good health and CMV-seronegative. CDR3 bases: TGTGCCAGCAGTGATTGGGGCTTCACAGATACGCAGTATTTT. Protein sequence: CASSDWGFTDTQYF.